This T cell receptor (beta chain) was sequenced during a study of blood T cell repertoires in COVID-19. Background on the study: PBMCs, B-cell-depleted T cells, or T cells were the source of the cDNA or gDNA that made up the material.

Germline V gene sequence: CDR1 SGHKS, CDR2 YYEKEE (reference sequence). CDR3 size: 16 residues. The ends lost 0 bases at V and 6 bases at J; junction bases unmatched: 8. Clones were read by immunoSEQ multiplex PCR, and TCRdb kept only the in-frame ones, dropping some. The sample yields roughly 190,000 clones, 94% seen once. Seattle participants joined during active infection and were tracked over time. The TCR comes from a man aged 30-40 years with COVID-19, enrolled during active disease. What was sequenced was peripheral blood. The chain links TRBV5-5 to TRBJ2-1; 8 bases agree with TRBD1. CDR3 region: CASSLVGTGPSNEQFF. In nucleotides, the CDR3 is TGTGCCAGCAGCTTGGTTGGGACAGGTCCCTCCAATGAGCAGTTCTTC.